The 5 T cell receptor beta chains below come from one sample, sequenced in a study of blood T cell repertoires in COVID-19. Assay used: immunoSEQ multiplex PCR; TCRdb lists only in-frame clones, some missing. The data contain over 350,000 clones, about 87% of them singletons. Sequencing used PBMCs or T cells enriched from blood (not recorded which). The receptor set was obtained from a woman aged 50 to 60 who had recovered from COVID-19.

This rearrangement joins TRBV2 to TRBJ1-1; TRBD1 matches 8 bases. From germline, CDR1 is SNHLY and CDR2 FYNNEI. This CDR3 spans 16 amino acids. Unmatched junction bases numbered 14, after V lost 6 bases and J lost 5 bases. In nucleotides, the CDR3 is TGTGCCAGCAGGAACAGGGGGTATATCGGGAGGACTGAAGCTTTCTTT. This sequence encodes CASRNRGYIGRTEAFF. Complete variable domain (other parts from reference TRBV2 and TRBJ1-1): EPEVTQTPSHQVTQMGQEVILRCVPISNHLYFYWYRQILGQKVEFLVSFYNNEISEKSEIFDDQFSVERPDGSNFTLKIRSTKLEDSAMYFCASRNRGYIGRTEAFFGQGTRLTVV.

The CDR3 DNA reads as TGTGCCAGCAGAGGGACAGGGGGCACTGAAGCTTTCTTT. Residues: CASRGTGGTEAFF. The chain joins TRBV7-2 to TRBJ1-1, with 11 bases fitting TRBD1. V lost 6 bases, J lost 4 bases, and 1 base stayed unmatched. The CDR3 spans 13 residues. Germline V gives CDR1 SGHTA, CDR2 FQGNSA.

The chain has TRBV7-9 and TRBJ1-1; D not certain. V dropped 1 base and J dropped 0 bases, with 6 bases sitting between them. CDR3 length equals 14 residues. The germline CDR1 and CDR2 sequences are SEHNR and FQNEAQ (reference sequence). In nucleotides, the CDR3 is TGTGCCAGCAGCTTAGGGGCAGTGAACACTGAAGCTTTCTTT. It codes for CASSLGAVNTEAFF.

The genes are TRBV7-2 and TRBJ1-6, with a weak D call TRBD1 (6 bases). The CDR3 covers 15 residues. In germline, CDR1 is SGHTA, CDR2 FQGNSA. The germline V and J ends were trimmed by 1 base and 7 bases, with 11 bases remaining between them. CDR3 coding DNA: TGTGCCAGCAGCTTAGAAACAGGGCAAAATTCACCCCTCCACTTT. Residues: CASSLETGQNSPLHF.

The V call is TRBV5-4, the J call TRBJ2-7, with 9 bases lining up with TRBD1. This CDR3 region has 14 residues. The junction had 8 bases not matched to a gene; V was cut back by 4 bases and J by 6 bases. Germline V gives CDR1 SGHNT, CDR2 YYREEE (reference sequence). The CDR3 nucleotides read TGTGCCAGCAGCCCGGGACAGGGAGAGATCGAGCAGTACTTC. This encodes CASSPGQGEIEQYF.